The rows below give T cell receptor beta chains drawn from one sample of a study of cytomegalovirus exposure and HLA in healthy donors. Only in-frame clones appear in the TCRdb table, and some are missing; sequencing was by immunoSEQ multiplex PCR. The sample consists of 100,000 or so clones, roughly 82% of them appearing once. The sequencing sample was made of PBMCs. These receptors came from a man between 40 and 49 years old in good health and CMV-seropositive. The CDR3 runs from the conserved cysteine through the conserved F or W. D genes are given only for firm matches. Clone size, where shown, is once, few, many, or a class for clones that have expanded.

TRBD1,TRBJ1-1,TRBV4-3,-,TGCGCCAGCAGCCAAGAGGGACAGGGCGGGTACACTGAAGCTTTCTTT,CASSQEGQGGYTEAFF
-,TRBJ1-1,TRBV18,-,TGTGCCAGCTCACCCCGAAGGGGGGGAGCTGGGGTGAACACTGAAGCTTTCTTT,CASSPRRGGAGVNTEAFF
-,TRBJ2-2,TRBV5-1,-,TGCGCCAGCAGCTTTGGGGCCGGGCCGGGCGCTGCCGGGGAGCTGTTTTTT,CASSFGAGPGAAGELFF
-,TRBJ2-7,TRBV6-5,-,TGTGCCAGCAGTTACAATCCGGGTAAAGGCCCCTACGAGCAGTACTTC,CASSYNPGKGPYEQYF
-,TRBJ1-2,TRBV28,-,TGTGCCAGCAGTCCACAAGAACCAGGCTCTGGCTACACCTTC,CASSPQEPGSGYTF
-,TRBJ2-5,TRBV9,-,TGTGCCAGCAGCCAAGAAGGGGGAGAGACCCAGTACTTC,CASSQEGGETQYF
-,TRBJ2-3,TRBV28,-,TGTGCCAGCACAACGGGGGGCCTAGATACGCAGTATTTT,CASTTGGLDTQYF
TRBD1,TRBJ2-7,TRBV2,-,TGTGCCAGCAGTGCCGACAGGGGCCGCGAGCAGTACTTC,CASSADRGREQYF
-,TRBJ2-3,TRBV2,-,TGTGCCAGTCAACCCAGGGAACTTCGGGCAGATACGCAGTATTTT,CASQPRELRADTQYF
TRBD1,TRBJ1-1,TRBV28,-,TGTGCCAGCATTACTACAGGGGGAGCTTTCTTT,CASITTGGAFF
TRBD1,TRBJ1-1,TRBV7-2,-,TGTGCCAGCAGCTATACCCCGGGACAGTTGCCCCTCTTT,CASSYTPGQLPLF
TRBD1,TRBJ2-7,TRBV18,-,TGTGCCAGCTCACCTGTTGGACAGGCTTGGGAGCAGTACTTC,CASSPVGQAWEQYF
-,TRBJ2-4,TRBV5-6,-,TGTGCCAGCAGCTTGGGACAGGCCAAAAACATTCAGTACTTC,CASSLGQAKNIQYF
-,TRBJ2-4,TRBV5-1,-,TGCGCCAGCAGCTTGGAGGCAGGGCTTCTAGCCAAAAACATTCAGTACTTC,CASSLEAGLLAKNIQYF
-,TRBJ2-7,TRBV6-1,once,TGTGCCAGCAGTATTGTAGCCGAGCAGTACTTC,CASSIVAEQYF
TRBD1,TRBJ2-1,TRBV5-8,-,TGTGCCAGCAGCGTAACCACAGGGGAGCTCGGGCAGTTCTTC,CASSVTTGELGQFF
-,TRBJ2-1,TRBV5-4,-,TGTGCCAGCAGCCCTGCCTTTACGGGGGGCCGGAATGAGCAGTTCTTC,CASSPAFTGGRNEQFF
TRBD1,TRBJ1-6,TRBV19,-,TGTGCCAGTAGTATTAAGGACAGGGGGCAGAATTCACCCCTCCACTTT,CASSIKDRGQNSPLHF
TRBD1,TRBJ1-2,TRBV6-5,-,TGTGCCAGCAGTTACCTGCCGGGACAGACCAACTATGGCTACACCTTC,CASSYLPGQTNYGYTF
-,TRBJ2-7,TRBV18,-,TGTGCCAGCTCACCAGGAGGGGGCCGGAACGAGCAGTACTTC,CASSPGGGRNEQYF
TRBD1,TRBJ1-2,TRBV5-4,-,TGTGCCAGCAGCTCGGACCAGGGGGCCTATGGCTACACCTTC,CASSSDQGAYGYTF
TRBD1,TRBJ1-1,TRBV28,few,TGTGCCAGCAGCTCCGGGGACAGCGTGAACACTGAAGCTTTCTTT,CASSSGDSVNTEAFF
-,TRBJ2-3,TRBV4-1,-,TGCGCCAGCAGCCAAGCCGTCACAGATACGCAGTATTTT,CASSQAVTDTQYF
TRBD1,TRBJ1-5,TRBV5-4,few,TGTGCCAGCAGCTTAGACAGGGGAACGGAACAGCCCCAGCATTTT,CASSLDRGTEQPQHF
TRBD1,TRBJ1-5,TRBV4-1,-,TGCGCCAGCAGTTTAGGACAGGGGGCGGCCCGGGGCAATCAGCCCCAGCATTTT,CASSLGQGAARGNQPQHF
-,TRBJ1-2,TRBV6-5,-,TGTGCCAGCAGCCCGACAGCAACGGATGGCTACACCTTC,CASSPTATDGYTF
TRBD1,TRBJ1-2,TRBV28,-,TGTGCCAGCAGATTATCAGGGGGCGGCTATGGCTACACCTTC,CASRLSGGGYGYTF
-,TRBJ2-5,TRBV6-6,few,TGTGCCAGCAGTTACCAGGGACAAGAGACCCAGTACTTC,CASSYQGQETQYF
-,TRBJ1-1,TRBV9,-,TGTGCCAGCAGCGTGGCCAGATCGAACACTGAAGCTTTCTTT,CASSVARSNTEAFF
-,TRBJ2-1,TRBV28,-,TGTGCCAGCAGTTTATCTTGGGTGAAGGGGAAGAGGTACAATGAGCAGTTCTTC,CASSLSWVKGKRYNEQFF
TRBD2,TRBJ2-7,TRBV6-5,-,TGTGCCAGCAGTACAGAAGCGGGGGCCTCCTACGAGCAGTACTTC,CASSTEAGASYEQYF
TRBD1,TRBJ2-5,TRBV28,few,TGTGCCAGCAGTGGGAAATGGACAGGGAGAGAGACCCAGTACTTC,CASSGKWTGRETQYF
TRBD1,TRBJ2-2,TRBV7-6,-,TGTGCCAGCAGCTTCCGGGACAGCAACACCGGGGAGCTGTTTTTT,CASSFRDSNTGELFF
-,TRBJ1-1,TRBV7-9,-,TGTGCCAGCAGCCCACGCCCCCACAGGAGCGCGTGGGCTTTCTTT,CASSPRPHRSAWAFF
-,TRBJ2-7,TRBV6-1,once,TGTGCCAGCAGTGAAGTTGGAGGGTGGGACGAGCAGTACTTC,CASSEVGGWDEQYF
TRBD2,TRBJ2-1,TRBV14,few,TGTGCCAGCAGCCCGGGAGGCTACAATGAGCAGTTCTTC,CASSPGGYNEQFF
TRBD2,TRBJ2-1,TRBV2,-,TGTGCCAGCAGAGACATCGGGACTAGCGGTAACAATGAGCAGTTCTTC,CASRDIGTSGNNEQFF
-,TRBJ2-2,TRBV5-6,-,TGTGCCAGCAGCCAGACCGGGACTCCGGGCGGGGAGCTGTTTTTT,CASSQTGTPGGELFF
-,TRBJ1-4,TRBV5-4,-,TGTGCCAGCAGGAAGGGAGGGCTTGCAACTAATGAAAAACTGTTTTTT,CASRKGGLATNEKLFF
TRBD2,TRBJ2-1,TRBV5-8,-,TGTGCCAGCAGCTCAGGGGGGACTAGCGGGGTGGATGAGCAGTTCTTC,CASSSGGTSGVDEQFF
TRBD1,TRBJ2-1,TRBV5-1,-,TGCGCCAGCAGCTTAGGACAGGGTTTCGATGAGCAGTTCTTC,CASSLGQGFDEQFF
-,TRBJ2-7,TRBV5-4,few,TGTGCCAGCAGCTCCGAACCGAGATTGGCCTCGGGCGAGCAGTACTTC,CASSSEPRLASGEQYF
TRBD2,TRBJ2-5,TRBV19,-,TGTGCCAGTAGTATAATCCCCAGCGGGGGGGCCCGTGGGGAGACCCAGTACTTC,CASSIIPSGGARGETQYF
TRBD2,TRBJ2-1,TRBV15,-,TGTGCCACCAGCAGAGAGGGGGGGACCAATGAGCAGTTCTTC,CATSREGGTNEQFF
-,TRBJ2-2,TRBV28,-,TGTGCCAGCAGTCCACGGAGGACCGGGGAGCTGTTTTTT,CASSPRRTGELFF
-,TRBJ2-3,TRBV29-1,few,TGCAGCGTTGAATCGACACTTACAGATACGCAGTATTTT,CSVESTLTDTQYF
-,TRBJ1-5,TRBV28,few,TGTGCCAGCACCATAGGGTATGGAGGGCTCGGTCGCAATCAGCCCCAGCATTTT,CASTIGYGGLGRNQPQHF
TRBD2,TRBJ2-7,TRBV7-2,-,TGTGCCAGCAGCTTAGGGTCTAGCGGGTTCTCCTACGAGCAGTACTTC,CASSLGSSGFSYEQYF
TRBD2,TRBJ2-1,TRBV9,-,TGTGCCAGCAGCGTAGGACCGGGACTAGCGGGGCGTAATGAGCAGTTCTTC,CASSVGPGLAGRNEQFF
TRBD1,TRBJ1-1,TRBV10-3,-,TGTGCCATCAGTGGCCGGACAGGAGGGAACACTGAAGCTTTCTTT,CAISGRTGGNTEAFF
TRBD2,TRBJ2-3,TRBV11-3,-,TGTGCCAGCAGCCCCGGGACTAGTGCAGATACGCAGTATTTT,CASSPGTSADTQYF
TRBD1,TRBJ2-1,TRBV28,-,TGTGCCAGCAGTCAAAGGCACAGACAGGGGATGTACAATGAGCAGTTCTTC,CASSQRHRQGMYNEQFF
-,TRBJ2-7,TRBV5-4,-,TGTGCCAGCAGCCGACTCCTCGAGGGTGAGCAGTACTTC,CASSRLLEGEQYF
-,TRBJ2-7,TRBV14,few,TGTGCCAGCAGCCGAGGAGGGTACGAGCAGTACTTC,CASSRGGYEQYF
-,TRBJ2-6,TRBV5-6,-,TGTGCCAGCAGCTTGGCCGCGGGGACCTCTGGGGCCAACGTCCTGACTTTC,CASSLAAGTSGANVLTF